Included here is one T cell receptor (beta chain) sequence, with context. Its antigen is undetermined. They ran version v3.0 of the immunoSEQ assay at survey level. Assay: immunoSEQ multiplex PCR; the TCRdb copy retains only in-frame clones and omits some. Here the sample spans over 25,000 clones, 96% being singletons. The data are from a study of long-term antiretroviral therapy in people with HIV. Study conclusions and caveats: Post-treatment diversity went higher with ART but stayed below transplant donor controls.

V gave up 8 bases and J gave up 1 base, with 11 bases separating them. The germline V gene has CDR1 SEHNR and CDR2 FQNEAQ (reference sequence). The CDR3 consists of 13 residues. Specimen: unsorted PBMCs, collected around 6.6 years after starting antiretroviral therapy. The TCR comes from a man between 25 and 39 years old with HIV. V and J are TRBV7-9 and TRBJ1-1; perhaps TRBD1 as D (5 bases). This chain's CDR3 is CASGGTQNTEAFF. The CDR3 DNA is TGTGCCAGCGGGGGGACCCAGAACACTGAAGCTTTCTTT.